The T cell receptor (beta chain) described here comes from a study of spatial heterogeneity in lung cancer. Turning to the study itself: The cohort: over 65 early-stage, untreated non-small cell lung cancer patients. Alpha-chain sequences were consistently detected in smaller numbers than beta-chain sequences.

This clonotype was detected many times. Stated time point: blood at routine non-recurrence follow-up after resection. Whole RNA came from tumor, nontumor lung or frozen PBMC and was sequenced without being sorted. Every TCR cDNA molecule bore its own unique molecular identifier. TCRdb called the 5' RACE reads again in MiXCR, with one record for every CDR3 protein. Here the sample spans under 30,000 distinct CDR3 sequences, 5% to 6.5% being singletons. The sample was PBMCs, taken at follow-up. This receptor was taken from a male donor with early-stage non-small cell lung cancer.

CDR3 bases: TGTGCCTGGGGCGGGACCGCAGCTAACTATGGCTACACCTTC. Its protein product is CAWGGTAANYGYTF. The chain joins TRBV30 to TRBJ1-2; D might be TRBD1 (5 bases). Trimming shortened V by 5 bases and J by 0 bases, and 13 bases separated the two germline ends. The germline V gene encodes CDR1 GTSNPN and CDR2 SVGIG (reference sequence). This CDR3 comprises 14 residues.